Shown below are 17 T cell receptor beta chains from a single sample sequenced in a study of T cells in women clearing cervical HPV infection. Generated by immunoSEQ multiplex PCR, the TCRdb table keeps only in-frame clones and is missing some. This repertoire includes about 41,000 clones. The material sequenced was blood buffy coat. These receptors originate from a woman aged 18-70 years with a cervical HPV16 infection that either progressed to CIN3+ or cleared (not recorded which).

Comment on this clone: The read is 3 residues too short to cover the CDR3 end, so that end is filled in from the germline J gene. This sequence joins TRBV5-4 and TRBJ1-1; a weak D match, TRBD1 (6 bases). V lost 7 bases, J lost 0 bases, and 19 bases lay in between. There are 16 residues in the CDR3. CDR1 and CDR2 (germline): SGHNT, YYREEE (reference sequence). CDR3: CASSPKQGSMNTEAFF. The part of the CDR3 DNA that was read is TGTGCCAGCTCCCCGAAACAGGGATCGATGAACACTGAA.

Worth noting for this clone: The read falls 3 residues short of the CDR3 end, and the missing part is taken from the germline J gene. The chain uses TRBV7-9 and TRBJ1-6; D uncertain. V was pared by 1 base and J by 12 bases, with 7 bases between. Germline lookup yields CDR1 SEHNR and CDR2 FQNEAQ (reference sequence). The CDR3 has 12 amino acids. The sequenced CDR3 bases are TGTGCCAGCAGCTTAGTAGTTGGACCC. Translated, it gives CASSLVVGP. The CDR3 as a whole reads CASSLVVGPLHF.

With respect to this clone: The DNA ends 3 residues before the CDR3 does, and the rest of the CDR3 is filled in from the germline J gene. The J gene is TRBJ1-2, the V gene TRBV7-9, with TRBD1 identical over 9 bases. Germline trimming cut 5 bases from V and 2 bases from J; bases unmatched to any gene: 6. The V gene's germline CDR1 is SEHNR and CDR2 FQNEAQ (reference sequence). The CDR3 has 15 residues. Here the CDR3 reads CASSHQTGGNYGYTF. The sequenced part of the CDR3 DNA is TGTGCCAGCAGCCACCAGACAGGGGGGAACTATGGC.

Notes on this clone: The read finishes 3 residues shy of the CDR3 end, and the germline J gene is used to complete it. The chain links TRBV28 to TRBJ2-3; D perhaps matches TRBD2 (6 bases). Germline CDR1 is MDHEN and CDR2 is SYDVKM. V dropped 5 bases and J dropped 0 bases, with 15 bases sitting between them. This CDR3 has 16 residues. This CDR3 reads CASSPFRGKSTDTQYF. The sequenced part of the CDR3 DNA is TGTGCCAGCAGTCCGTTTCGCGGGAAGAGCACAGATACG.

The CDR3 sequence: CASSLADGTGVSPLHF. Incomplete CDR3 DNA: TGCGCCAGCAGCTTGGCCGACGGGACAGGGGTTTCACCC. The chain is built from TRBV5-1 and TRBJ1-6; 10 positions match TRBD1. The sequence runs out 3 residues before the end of the CDR3; the remainder is reconstructed from the germline J gene. Losses at the gene ends were 0 bases for V and 9 bases for J; bases not matched to a gene: 6. Looked up from germline, CDR1 is SGHRS and CDR2 is YFSETQ. This CDR3 comprises 16 residues.

Remarks on this clone: The CDR3 end is not reached by the read, which stops 3 residues before it; the germline J gene fills it in. The gene calls are TRBV2 and TRBJ1-1; D is ambiguous. V was cut by 3 bases and J by 7 bases, with 12 bases left in between. The CDR3 contains 13 residues. CDR1 and CDR2 from the germline V gene are SNHLY and FYNNEI. CDR3 DNA, as far as it was read: TGTGCCAGCAGTGAGGTCCAGGAGAATGAA. Translation gives CASSEVQENE. The full-length CDR3 reads as CASSEVQENEAFF.

With regard to this clone: The CDR3 extends 3 residues past the end of the read, so its final part is completed from the germline J gene. The chain couples TRBV7-6 to TRBJ2-6; D remains unclear. V lost 1 base to trimming and J lost 2 bases, with 6 bases between them. Germline CDR1 SGHVS, CDR2 FNYEAQ. CDR3 length equals 15 residues. The CDR3 reads CASSLGQPGANVLTF. The DNA read from the CDR3 is TGTGCCAGCAGCTTAGGACAACCTGGGGCCAACGTC.

Points on this clone: Coverage ceases 3 residues before the CDR3 finishes, and the germline J gene fills in the end. The chain links TRBV4-1 to TRBJ2-3, with 7 nucleotides matching TRBD1. Germline CDR1 MGHRA, CDR2 YSYEKL. CDR3 length: 14 amino acids. V gave up 4 bases and J gave up 4 bases; unmatched junction bases: 5. The sequenced CDR3 bases are TGCGCCAGCAGCCTTACCGACAGGGCAGATACG. It translates to CASSLTDRADT. The CDR3 in its entirety is CASSLTDRADTQYF.

On this clone: The read falls 3 residues short of the CDR3 end, and the missing part is taken from the germline J gene. The chain joins TRBV20-1 to TRBJ2-7, with 9 bases aligning to TRBD1. Germline V CDR1 and CDR2: DFQATT, SNEGSKA (reference sequence). Trimming took 3 bases from V and 1 from J; bases not matched to a gene: 7. This CDR3 comprises 15 residues. Incomplete CDR3 DNA: TGCAGTGCTAGGCATCCGGGACAGGGTTCCTACGAG. This encodes CSARHPGQGSYE. In full, the CDR3 is CSARHPGQGSYEQYF.

Notes on this clone: The read gets to within 3 residues of the CDR3 end, and the germline J gene fills in the rest. The V call is TRBV18, the J call TRBJ2-1; possible D gene TRBD2, 6 bases. The CDR3 is 13 residues long. V was clipped by 6 bases and J by 9 bases, with 15 bases between them. The germline V gene has CDR1 KGHSH and CDR2 LQKENI. CDR3 loop: CASSLDYRREQFF. The CDR3 bases that were read are TGTGCCAGCTCGCTGGACTATAGGCGTGAG. Drawing the rest from reference TRBV18 and TRBJ2-1, the complete variable domain is NAGVMQNPRHLVRRRGQEARLRCSPMKGHSHVYWYRQLPEEGLKFMVYLQKENIIDESGMPKERFSAEFPKEGPSILRIQQVVRGDSAAYFCASSLDYRREQFFGPGTRLTVL.

With regard to this clone: The read terminates 3 residues before the CDR3 end, so the remaining end is supplied by the germline J gene. The genes are TRBV18 and TRBJ1-4, with D unresolved. This CDR3 region has 14 residues. Germline V gene lookup returns CDR1 KGHSH and CDR2 LQKENI. Trimming cost V 4 bases and J 0 bases, with 6 bases left between them. The CDR3 DNA, read in part, is TGTGCCAGCTCACTCCAGTCAACTAATGAAAAA. Translation gives CASSLQSTNEK. The CDR3, in full, reads CASSLQSTNEKLFF.

Comment on this clone: From the germline J gene comes the end of the CDR3, since the read stops 3 residues before it. The chain is built from TRBV7-8 and TRBJ2-1, with 8 bases aligning to TRBD2. The V segment lost 6 bases and the J segment 0 bases; nucleotides outside the gene matches: 4. Germline V lookup: CDR1 SGHVS, CDR2 FQNEAQ. The CDR3 is 15 amino acids. The sequenced CDR3 bases are TGTGCCAGCAGGCCTAGCGGGTCCTCCTACAATGAG. This translates into CASRPSGSSYNE. The full CDR3 reads CASRPSGSSYNEQFF.

About this clone: From the germline J gene comes the end of the CDR3, since the read stops 3 residues before it. The V and J genes are TRBV4-2 and TRBJ1-4; D unclear. Germline CDR1 reads LGHNA; CDR2 reads YNFKEQ. Trimming removed 1 base at V and 7 bases at J, with 10 bases between. The CDR3 is made up of 14 amino acids. CDR3 sequence: CASSQGSGGEKLFF. The sequenced CDR3 bases are TGTGCCAGCAGCCAAGGAAGCGGAGGTGAAAAA.

Here the CDR3 reads CASILGPGLAGYEQFF. Partial CDR3 DNA: TGTGCCAGCATTTTAGGTCCGGGACTAGCGGGATATGAG. This chain joins TRBV2 and TRBJ2-1, with 13 bases fitting TRBD2. The CDR3 is cut off 3 residues early in the read; its end comes from the germline J gene. V dropped 7 bases and J dropped 8; count of bases not matched to a gene: 11. Looked up from germline, CDR1 is SNHLY and CDR2 is FYNNEI. The CDR3 covers 16 residues.

For this clone: The observed sequence ends 3 residues before the CDR3 terminus, with the missing tail filled in from the germline J gene. J is TRBJ2-1 and V is TRBV7-6, with TRBD1 as a possible D gene (6 bases). CDR1 is SGHVS, CDR2 FNYEAQ, per germline. CDR3 size: 13 residues. Trimming cost V 5 bases and J 4 bases, with 9 bases left between them. CDR3 sequence reads: CASSPTGYNEQFF. The covered CDR3 bases are TGTGCCAGCAGCCCCACAGGGTACAATGAG.

For this clone: Read data end 3 residues before the CDR3 end; the end is taken from the germline J gene. The chain is built from TRBV7-6 and TRBJ2-7, with 8 bases lining up with TRBD2. Trimming cost V 2 bases and J 3 bases; bases outside gene matches: 3. CDR3 length equals 14 residues. Germline V lookup: CDR1 SGHVS, CDR2 FNYEAQ. The CDR3 sequence: CASSLLAGGYEQYF. CDR3 DNA (partial): TGTGCCAGCAGCTTATTGGCGGGAGGCTACGAG.

For this clone: The CDR3 end lies 3 residues beyond the end of the read and is filled in from the germline J gene. The chain combines TRBV7-6 with TRBJ2-7; 10 bases are shared with TRBD2. From germline, CDR1 is SGHVS and CDR2 FNYEAQ. The junction had 7 bases not matched to a gene; V was cut back by 2 bases and J by 6 bases. This CDR3 has 15 residues. The CDR3 is CASSLTSGTSGEQYF. The CDR3 bases that were read are TGTGCCAGCAGCTTAACTAGCGGGACTTCGGGCGAG.